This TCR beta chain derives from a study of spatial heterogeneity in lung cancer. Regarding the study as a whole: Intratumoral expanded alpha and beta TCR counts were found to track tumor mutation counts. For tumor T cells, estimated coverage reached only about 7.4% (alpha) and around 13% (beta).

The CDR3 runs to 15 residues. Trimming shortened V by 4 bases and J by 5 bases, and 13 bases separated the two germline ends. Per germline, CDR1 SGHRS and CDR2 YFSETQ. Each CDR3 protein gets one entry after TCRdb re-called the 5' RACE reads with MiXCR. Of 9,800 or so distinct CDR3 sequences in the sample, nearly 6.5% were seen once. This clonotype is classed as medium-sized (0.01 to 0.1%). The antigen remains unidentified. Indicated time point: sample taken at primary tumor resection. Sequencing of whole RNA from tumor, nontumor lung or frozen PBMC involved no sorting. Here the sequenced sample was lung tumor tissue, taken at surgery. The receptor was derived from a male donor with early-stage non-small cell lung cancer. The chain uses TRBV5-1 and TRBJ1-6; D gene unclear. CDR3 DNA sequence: TGCGCCAGCAGCACGGATCGCTTTAATAATTCACCCCTCCACTTT. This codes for CASSTDRFNNSPLHF.